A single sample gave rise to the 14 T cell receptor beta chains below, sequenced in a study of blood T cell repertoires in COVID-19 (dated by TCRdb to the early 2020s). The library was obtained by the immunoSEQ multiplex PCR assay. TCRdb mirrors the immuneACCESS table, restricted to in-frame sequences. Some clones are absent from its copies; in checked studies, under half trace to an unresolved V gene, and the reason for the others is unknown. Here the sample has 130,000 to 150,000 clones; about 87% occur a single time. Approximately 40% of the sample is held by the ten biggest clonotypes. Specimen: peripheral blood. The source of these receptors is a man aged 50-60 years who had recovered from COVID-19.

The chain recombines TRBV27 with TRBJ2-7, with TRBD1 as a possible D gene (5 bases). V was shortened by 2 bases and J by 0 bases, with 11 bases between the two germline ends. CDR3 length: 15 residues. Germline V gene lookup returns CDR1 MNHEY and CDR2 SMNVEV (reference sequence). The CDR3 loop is CASSLRAGISYEQYF. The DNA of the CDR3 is TGTGCCAGCAGTTTACGGGCAGGGATCTCCTACGAGCAGTACTTC.

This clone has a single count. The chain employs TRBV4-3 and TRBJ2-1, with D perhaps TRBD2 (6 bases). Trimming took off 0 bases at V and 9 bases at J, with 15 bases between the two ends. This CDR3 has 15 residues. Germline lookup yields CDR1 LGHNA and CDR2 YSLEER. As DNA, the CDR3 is TGCGCCAGCAGCCAAGAAATCGGGGGTGGGGGTGAGCAGTTCTTC. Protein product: CASSQEIGGGGEQFF.

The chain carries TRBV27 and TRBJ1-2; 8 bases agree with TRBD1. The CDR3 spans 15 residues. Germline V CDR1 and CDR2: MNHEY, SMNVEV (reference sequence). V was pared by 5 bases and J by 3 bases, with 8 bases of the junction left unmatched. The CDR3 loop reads CASSPHGQGDYGYTF. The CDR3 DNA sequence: TGTGCCAGCAGTCCCCACGGACAGGGAGACTATGGCTACACCTTC.

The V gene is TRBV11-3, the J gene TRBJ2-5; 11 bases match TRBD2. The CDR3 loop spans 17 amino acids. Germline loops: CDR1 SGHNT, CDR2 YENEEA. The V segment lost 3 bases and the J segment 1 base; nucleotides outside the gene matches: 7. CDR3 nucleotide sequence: TGTGCCAGCAGCTTTGGGTCTAGCGGGGGGACCCAAGAGACCCAGTACTTC. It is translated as CASSFGSSGGTQETQYF. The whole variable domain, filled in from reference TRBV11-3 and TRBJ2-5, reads EAGVVQSPRYKIIEKKQPVAFWCNPISGHNTLYWYLQNLGQGPELLIRYENEEAVDDSQLPKDRFSAERLKGVDSTLKIQPAELGDSAVYLCASSFGSSGGTQETQYFGPGTRLLVL.

CDR3 sequence (DNA): TGCGCCAGCAGCTGGGGACAGGGAGACACTGAAGCTTTCTTT. This gives the protein CASSWGQGDTEAFF. The J gene is TRBJ1-1, the V gene TRBV5-1; 9 bases are shared with TRBD1. Germline-derived CDR1 and CDR2 are SGHRS and YFSETQ. The CDR3 runs to 14 residues. J was trimmed by 3 bases and V by 3 bases; bases with no gene match: 3. Variable domain in full (rest from reference TRBV5-1 and TRBJ1-1): KAGVTQTPRYLIKTRGQQVTLSCSPISGHRSVSWYQQTPGQGLQFLFEYFSETQRNKGNFPGRFSGRQFSNSRSEMNVSTLELGDSALYLCASSWGQGDTEAFFGQGTRLTVV.

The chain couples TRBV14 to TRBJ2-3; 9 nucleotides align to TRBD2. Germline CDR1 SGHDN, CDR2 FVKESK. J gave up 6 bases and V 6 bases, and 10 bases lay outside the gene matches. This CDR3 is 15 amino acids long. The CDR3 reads CASSHPRGGTDTQYF. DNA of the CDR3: TGTGCCAGCAGTCACCCGCGGGGGGGTACGGATACGCAGTATTTT.

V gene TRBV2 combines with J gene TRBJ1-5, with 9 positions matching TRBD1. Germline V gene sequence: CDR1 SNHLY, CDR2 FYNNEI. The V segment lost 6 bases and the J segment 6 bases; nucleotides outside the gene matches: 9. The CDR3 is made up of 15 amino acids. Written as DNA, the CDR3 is TGTGCCAGCAGACCGGACAGGGGTGTCAGTCAGCCCCAGCATTTT. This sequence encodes CASRPDRGVSQPQHF.

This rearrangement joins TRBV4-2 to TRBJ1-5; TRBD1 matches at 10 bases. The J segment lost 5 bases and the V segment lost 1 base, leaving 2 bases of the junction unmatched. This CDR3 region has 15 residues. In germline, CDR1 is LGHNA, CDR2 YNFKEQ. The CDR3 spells CASSQVGQGDQPQHF. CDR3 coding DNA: TGTGCCAGCAGCCAAGTAGGACAGGGGGATCAGCCCCAGCATTTT.

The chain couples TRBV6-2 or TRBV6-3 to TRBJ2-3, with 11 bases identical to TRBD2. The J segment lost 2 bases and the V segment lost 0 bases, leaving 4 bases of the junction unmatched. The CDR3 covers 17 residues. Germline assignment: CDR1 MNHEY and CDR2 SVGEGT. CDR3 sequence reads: CASSYSGTSGVTDTQYF. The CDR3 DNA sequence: TGTGCCAGCAGTTACTCCGGGACTAGCGGAGTCACAGATACGCAGTATTTT.

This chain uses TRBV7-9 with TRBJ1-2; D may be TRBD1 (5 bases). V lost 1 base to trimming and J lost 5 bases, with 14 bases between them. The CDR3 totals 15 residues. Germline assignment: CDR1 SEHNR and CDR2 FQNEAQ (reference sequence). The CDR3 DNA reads TGTGCCAGCAGCTTAGTAAGGCAGGGCACATATGGCTACACCTTC. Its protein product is CASSLVRQGTYGYTF.

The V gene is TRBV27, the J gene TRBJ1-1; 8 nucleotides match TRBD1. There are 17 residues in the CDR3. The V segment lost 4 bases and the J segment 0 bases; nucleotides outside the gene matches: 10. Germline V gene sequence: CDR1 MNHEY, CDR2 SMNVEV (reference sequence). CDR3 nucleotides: TGTGCCAGCAGTTCTTGGCAGGGGGCTGATTTGAACACTGAAGCTTTCTTT. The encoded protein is CASSSWQGADLNTEAFF.

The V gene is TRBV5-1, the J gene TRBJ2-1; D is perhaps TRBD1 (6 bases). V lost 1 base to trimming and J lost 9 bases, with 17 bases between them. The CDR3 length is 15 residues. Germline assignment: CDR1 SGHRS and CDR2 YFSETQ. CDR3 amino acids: CASSLIEGVIFEQFF. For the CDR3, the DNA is TGCGCCAGCAGCTTGATTGAGGGGGTGATTTTTGAGCAGTTCTTC. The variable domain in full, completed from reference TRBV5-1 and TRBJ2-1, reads KAGVTQTPRYLIKTRGQQVTLSCSPISGHRSVSWYQQTPGQGLQFLFEYFSETQRNKGNFPGRFSGRQFSNSRSEMNVSTLELGDSALYLCASSLIEGVIFEQFFGPGTRLTVL.

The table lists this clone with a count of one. CDR3: CASSLAGGEVQHF. The CDR3 DNA sequence: TGTGCCAGCAGCTTGGCCGGGGGGGAAGTCCAGCATTTT. The rearrangement uses TRBV5-6 and TRBJ1-5; a weak D match, TRBD1 (5 bases). The V and J ends lost 0 bases and 12 bases respectively, with 13 bases between them. The germline gives CDR1 SGHDT, CDR2 YYEEEE. There are 13 residues in the CDR3.

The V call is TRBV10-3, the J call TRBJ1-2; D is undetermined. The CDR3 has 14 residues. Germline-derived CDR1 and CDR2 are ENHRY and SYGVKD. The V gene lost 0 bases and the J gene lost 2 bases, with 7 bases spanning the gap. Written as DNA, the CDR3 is TGTGCCATCAGTGAGTCGTCGGAGAACTATGGCTACACCTTC. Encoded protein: CAISESSENYGYTF.